The 10 T cell receptor beta chains reported below all come from one sample, sequenced in a study of blood T cell repertoires in COVID-19. Profiled with immunoSEQ multiplex PCR; TCRdb holds only in-frame clones, not every one. The table shows approximately 210,000 clones, with 81% occurring only once. The sample comprised PBMCs or T cells enriched from blood (not recorded which). These receptors originate from a woman in her fifties or sixties with acute COVID-19.

The chain is built from TRBV27 and TRBJ2-5, with 12 bases fitting TRBD2. V lost 4 bases, J lost 5 bases, and 8 bases stayed unmatched. The germline CDR1 and CDR2 sequences are MNHEY and SMNVEV (reference sequence). The CDR3 sequence is 16 residues long. The CDR3 DNA sequence: TGTGCCAGCAGTTCCGTAGGACTAGCGGGGTTGGAGACCCAGTACTTC. Translation gives CASSSVGLAGLETQYF.

This sequence joins TRBV3-1 (or the pseudogene TRBV3-2) and TRBJ1-4, with TRBD1 identical over 11 bases. With V trimmed by 0 bases and J by 7 bases, 10 bases remained unmatched. The CDR3 totals 18 residues. CDR1 is LGHDT and CDR2 is YNNKEL in the germline V gene (reference sequence). The CDR3 spells CASSQDPWDRGYIEKLFF. CDR3 in DNA: TGTGCCAGCAGCCAAGACCCCTGGGACAGGGGGTATATTGAAAAACTGTTTTTT.

This rearrangement joins TRBV28 to TRBJ2-3, with D possibly being TRBD2 (6 bases). Trimming left V 5 bases short and J 4 bases short, with 16 bases between. CDR3 length: 15 residues. Germline CDR1 reads MDHEN; CDR2 reads SYDVKM. CDR3 amino acids: CASSPGLPRADTQYF. The CDR3 DNA reads TGTGCCAGCAGTCCAGGACTACCCCGCGCAGATACGCAGTATTTT.

This clone was detected a few times. This rearrangement joins TRBV24-1 to TRBJ1-4; D remains unclear. The CDR3 runs 16 residues. The V gene lost 7 bases and the J gene lost 0 bases, with 14 bases spanning the gap. Per the germline V gene, CDR1 is KGHDR and CDR2 is SFDVKD. CDR3 sequence reads: CATSPGVSATNEKLFF. In nucleotides, the CDR3 is TGTGCCACCAGCCCGGGAGTTTCTGCAACTAATGAAAAACTGTTTTTT.

The genes are TRBV12-3 or TRBV12-4 and TRBJ1-1, with TRBD1 identical over 7 bases. This CDR3 has 13 residues. V lost 2 bases to trimming and J lost 7 bases; unmatched junction nucleotides: 4. CDR3 sequence (DNA): TGTGCCAGCAGTTTATCGACAGGGCGTGAAGCTTTCTTT. Translating gives CASSLSTGREAFF.

This clone was recorded a few times. DNA of the CDR3: TGCAGTGGCAGGGCTGGCTATGGCTACACCTTC. Protein sequence: CSGRAGYGYTF. The gene calls are TRBV20-1 and TRBJ1-2; a possible D gene is TRBD1 (5 bases). The ends were cut back, 7 bases at V and 4 bases at J, with 10 bases in the middle. Germline CDR1 is DFQATT and CDR2 is SNEGSKA (reference sequence). The CDR3 covers 11 residues.

J is TRBJ1-5 and V is TRBV28; tentative D call: TRBD1 (6 bases). Germline V gives CDR1 MDHEN, CDR2 SYDVKM. Deletions cut 6 bases from V and 0 bases from J, with 12 bases between. The CDR3 sequence is 15 residues long. CDR3 DNA sequence: TGTGCCAGCAGCCCCTGGACAGATAGCAATCAGCCCCAGCATTTT. Its protein product is CASSPWTDSNQPQHF.

The chain is built from TRBV12-3 or TRBV12-4 and TRBJ1-2, with D hard to call. V shed 3 bases and J shed 11 bases, with 16 bases lying between them. There are 13 residues in the CDR3. CDR3 sequence (DNA): TGTGCCAGCAGTTTCCTAGCCCCTCCTGGATACACCTTC. Its translation is CASSFLAPPGYTF.

This clone was seen just once. The chain recombines TRBV5-4 with TRBJ2-1, with TRBD2 matching 10 bases. Germline V CDR1 and CDR2: SGHNT, YYREEE (reference sequence). The length of the CDR3 is 15 residues. Trimming cost V 0 bases and J 9 bases; bases outside gene matches: 6. The DNA for the CDR3 is TGTGCCAGCAGCTTGGGCCTAGCGGGGGTAGGTGAGCAGTTCTTC. Translation gives CASSLGLAGVGEQFF.

The rearrangement links TRBV6-2 or TRBV6-3 to TRBJ1-5, with 7 bases matching TRBD1. Germline assignment: CDR1 MNHEY and CDR2 SVGEGT. CDR3 length: 18 residues. The ends lost 3 bases at V and 1 base at J; junction bases unmatched: 12. Written as DNA, the CDR3 is TGTGCCAGCAGTTATATAGGGGGACAGCTGTTGAGCAATCAGCCCCAGCATTTT. It encodes CASSYIGGQLLSNQPQHF.